This TCR beta chain was sequenced for a study of shared clonotypes between healthy human individuals. About this clone itself: Additional DNA sequences in this sample encode the identical CDR3.

Trimming removed 5 bases from V and 3 bases from J; junction bases left unmatched: 7. From germline, CDR1 is MNHEY and CDR2 SMNVEV (reference sequence). This CDR3 has 14 amino acids. TCRdb's copy holds only in-frame clones and misses some; the assay was immunoSEQ multiplex PCR. The table shows 520,000 or so clones, with 79% occurring only once. This rearrangement joins TRBV27 to TRBJ2-7, with 7 bases fitting TRBD1. The sample consisted of PBMCs. This clonotype was obtained from a woman aged 40 to 49 in good health. Some clones in this sample may be carry-over from other donors' samples. The CDR3 bases are TGTGCCAGCAGTCCACGGACAGGAGGCTACGAGCAGTACTTC. This gives the protein CASSPRTGGYEQYF.